This is a list of T cell receptor beta chains from one sample in a study of cytomegalovirus exposure and HLA in healthy donors. TCRdb's table, derived via immunoSEQ multiplex PCR, lists solely in-frame clones and lacks some. The sample includes some 200,000 clones, approximately 90% of them seen just once. The sample consisted of PBMCs. The receptors here all came from a woman aged 18-29 years in good health and CMV-seronegative. CDR3s include the opening cysteine and the closing phenylalanine or tryptophan. A D gene is named only where the DNA matches it firmly. Only some rows state a clone size, as once, few, many or a class for expanded clones.

clone size,D gene,V gene,J gene,CDR3 protein,CDR3 DNA
NA,NA,TRBV4-1,TRBJ2-5,CASSTGGLETQYF,TGCGCCAGCAGCACCGGGGGGCTGGAGACCCAGTACTTC
NA,NA,TRBV27,TRBJ2-1,CASSMERPSYNEQFF,TGTGCCAGCAGTATGGAGCGGCCTTCCTACAATGAGCAGTTCTTC
NA,TRBD2,TRBV7-2,TRBJ2-7,CASSASGRVNEQYF,TGTGCCAGCAGCGCTAGCGGGAGAGTCAACGAGCAGTACTTC
NA,TRBD2,TRBV7-2,TRBJ2-5,CASSSRTSGGPETQYF,TGTGCCAGCAGCTCGAGGACTAGCGGGGGTCCCGAGACCCAGTACTTC
NA,TRBD1,TRBV29-1,TRBJ1-5,CSATESGGMGQPQHF,TGCAGCGCCACCGAATCAGGGGGCATGGGTCAGCCCCAGCATTTT
NA,NA,TRBV4-1,TRBJ1-5,CASSQDTYDNQPQHF,TGCGCCAGCAGCCAAGATACATATGACAATCAGCCCCAGCATTTT
NA,TRBD2,TRBV11-3,TRBJ2-7,CASSFGTSQRSWNEQYF,TGTGCCAGCAGCTTTGGGACTAGCCAGAGGAGCTGGAACGAGCAGTACTTC
NA,NA,TRBV21-1,TRBJ2-7,CASSKRPDRGFYEQYF,TGTGCCAGCAGCAAGCGGCCTGACAGGGGGTTCTACGAGCAGTACTTC
once,TRBD1,TRBV15,TRBJ1-2,CATSRVLQGGSLYGYTF,TGTGCCACCAGCAGAGTGTTACAGGGGGGCTCCCTCTATGGCTACACCTTC
NA,TRBD1,TRBV11-3,TRBJ1-1,CASSLQGNTEAFF,TGTGCCAGCTCCCTACAGGGGAACACTGAAGCTTTTTTT
few,TRBD1,TRBV6-6,TRBJ2-3,CASSRDRKSTDTQYF,TGTGCCAGCAGCCGGGACAGGAAAAGCACAGATACGCAGTATTTT
NA,TRBD1,TRBV2,TRBJ1-1,CASRGQGTDTEAFF,TGTGCCAGCAGGGGACAGGGGACGGACACTGAAGCTTTCTTT
NA,TRBD1,TRBV4-3,TRBJ1-4,CASSQPTGELREKLFF,TGCGCCAGCAGCCAGCCTACAGGGGAATTGCGTGAAAAACTGTTTTTT
NA,NA,TRBV7-8,TRBJ1-4,CASSSASTVSNEKLFF,TGTGCCAGCAGCTCAGCCTCGACAGTCTCTAATGAAAAACTGTTTTTT
NA,NA,TRBV7-9,TRBJ2-5,CASSSYRATGETQYF,TGTGCCAGCAGCTCGTACAGGGCCACGGGGGAGACCCAGTACTTC
NA,NA,TRBV4-3,TRBJ2-7,CASSQDPGGRYFSYEQYF,TGCGCCAGCAGCCAAGACCCGGGCGGGCGCTACTTCTCCTACGAGCAGTACTTC
NA,NA,TRBV4-2,TRBJ2-2,CASSQEDYNTGELFF,TGTGCCAGCAGCCAAGAAGACTATAACACCGGGGAGCTGTTTTTT
NA,NA,TRBV4-1,TRBJ1-5,CASSRTAGNQPQHF,TGCGCCAGCAGCCGAACGGCGGGGAATCAGCCCCAGCATTTT
NA,TRBD1,TRBV19,TRBJ2-6,CASSITVLGTDISGANVLTF,TGTGCCAGTAGTATTACGGTGCTTGGGACAGATATCTCTGGGGCCAACGTCCTGACTTTC
NA,NA,TRBV15,TRBJ2-4,CATSTDTSLFIQYF,TGTGCCACCAGCACCGATACCTCACTTTTCATTCAGTACTTC
NA,TRBD2,TRBV5-4,TRBJ2-2,CASSVGLAGANTGELFF,TGTGCCAGCAGCGTAGGACTAGCGGGAGCGAACACCGGGGAGCTGTTTTTT
NA,NA,TRBV7-8,TRBJ2-7,CASSFREGVGYEQYF,TGTGCCAGCAGCTTTAGAGAGGGGGTTGGGTACGAGCAGTACTTC
NA,NA,TRBV5-1,TRBJ1-1,CASRLGSSYTEAFF,TGCGCCAGCAGACTGGGCAGCAGTTACACTGAAGCTTTCTTT
NA,NA,TRBV20-1,TRBJ2-7,CGGTASYEQYF,TGCGGGGGGACGGCCTCCTACGAGCAGTACTTC
NA,TRBD2,TRBV12-5,TRBJ2-1,CASGLVLTSGKSYNEQFF,TGTGCTAGTGGTTTGGTCCTTACCAGCGGGAAGTCCTACAATGAGCAGTTCTTC
NA,TRBD1,TRBV4-2,TRBJ2-7,CASSQGIGGGYEQYF,TGTGCCAGCAGCCAAGGGATAGGGGGCGGCTACGAGCAGTACTTC
NA,NA,TRBV27,TRBJ1-5,CASRYTGSNQPQHF,TGTGCCAGCAGATATACAGGGTCTAATCAGCCCCAGCATTTT